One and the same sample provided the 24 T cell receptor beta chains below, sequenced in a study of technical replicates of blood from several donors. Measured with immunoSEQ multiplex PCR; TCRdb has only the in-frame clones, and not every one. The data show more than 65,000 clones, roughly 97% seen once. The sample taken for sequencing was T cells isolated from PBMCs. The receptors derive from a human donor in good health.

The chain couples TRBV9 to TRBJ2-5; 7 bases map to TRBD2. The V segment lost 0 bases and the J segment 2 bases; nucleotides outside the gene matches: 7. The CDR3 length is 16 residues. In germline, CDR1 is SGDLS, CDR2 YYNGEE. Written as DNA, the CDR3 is TGTGCCAGCAGCGTAGACCCCGGGACTACACAAGAGACCCAGTACTTC. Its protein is CASSVDPGTTQETQYF.

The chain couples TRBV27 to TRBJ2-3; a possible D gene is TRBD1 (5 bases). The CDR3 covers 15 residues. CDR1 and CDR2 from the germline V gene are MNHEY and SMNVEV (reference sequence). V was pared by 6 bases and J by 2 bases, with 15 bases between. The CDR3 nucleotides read TGTGCCAGCAGAATGACAGTCTTTACCACAGATACGCAGTATTTT. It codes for CASRMTVFTTDTQYF.

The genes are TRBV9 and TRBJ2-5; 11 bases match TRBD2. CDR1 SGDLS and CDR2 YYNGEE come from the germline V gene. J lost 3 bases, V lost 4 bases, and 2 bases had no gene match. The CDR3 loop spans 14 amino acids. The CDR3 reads CASSPTSGEETQYF. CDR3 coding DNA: TGTGCCAGCAGCCCGACTAGCGGGGAAGAGACCCAGTACTTC.

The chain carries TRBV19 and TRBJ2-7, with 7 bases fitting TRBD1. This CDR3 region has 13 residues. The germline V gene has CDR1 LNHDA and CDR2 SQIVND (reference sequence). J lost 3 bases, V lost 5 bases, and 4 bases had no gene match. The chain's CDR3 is CASSPQGLYEQYF. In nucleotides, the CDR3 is TGTGCCAGTAGTCCACAGGGGCTCTACGAGCAGTACTTC.

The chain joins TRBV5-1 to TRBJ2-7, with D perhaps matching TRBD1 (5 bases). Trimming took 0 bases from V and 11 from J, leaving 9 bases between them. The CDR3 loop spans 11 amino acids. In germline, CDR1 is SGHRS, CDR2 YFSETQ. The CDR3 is CASSLGPREYF. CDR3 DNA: TGCGCCAGCAGCTTGGGACCCAGGGAGTACTTC.

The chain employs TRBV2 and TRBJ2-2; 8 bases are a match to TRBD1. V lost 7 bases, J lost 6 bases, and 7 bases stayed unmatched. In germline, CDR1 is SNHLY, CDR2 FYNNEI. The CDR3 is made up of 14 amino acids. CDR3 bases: TGTGCCAGCACAGGGGGCCGGGATGCCGGGGAGCTGTTTTTT. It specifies CASTGGRDAGELFF.

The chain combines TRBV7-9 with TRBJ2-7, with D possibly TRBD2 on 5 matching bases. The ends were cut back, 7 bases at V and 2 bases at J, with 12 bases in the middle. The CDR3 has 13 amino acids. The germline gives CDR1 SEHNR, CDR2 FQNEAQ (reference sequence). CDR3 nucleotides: TGTGCCAGCACGGTGCTGGGAGCCTACGAGCAGTACTTC. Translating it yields CASTVLGAYEQYF. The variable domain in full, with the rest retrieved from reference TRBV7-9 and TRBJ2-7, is DTGVSQNPRHKITKRGQNVTFRCDPISEHNRLYWYRQTLGQGPEFLTYFQNEAQLEKSRLLSDRFSAERPKGSFSTLEIQRTEQGDSAMYLCASTVLGAYEQYFGPGTRLTVT.

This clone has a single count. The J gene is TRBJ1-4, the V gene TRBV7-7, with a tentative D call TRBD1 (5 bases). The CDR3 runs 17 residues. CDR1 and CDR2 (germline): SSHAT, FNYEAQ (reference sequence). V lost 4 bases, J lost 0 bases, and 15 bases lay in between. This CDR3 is CASSSPCGAPTNEKLFF. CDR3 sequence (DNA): TGTGCCAGCAGCTCCCCTTGTGGGGCCCCAACTAATGAAAAACTGTTTTTT.

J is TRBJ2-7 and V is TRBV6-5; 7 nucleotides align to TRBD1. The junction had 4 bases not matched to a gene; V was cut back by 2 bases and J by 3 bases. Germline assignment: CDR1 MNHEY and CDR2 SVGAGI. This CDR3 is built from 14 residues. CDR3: CASSYDDRVYEQYF. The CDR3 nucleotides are TGTGCCAGCAGTTACGACGACAGGGTCTACGAGCAGTACTTC.

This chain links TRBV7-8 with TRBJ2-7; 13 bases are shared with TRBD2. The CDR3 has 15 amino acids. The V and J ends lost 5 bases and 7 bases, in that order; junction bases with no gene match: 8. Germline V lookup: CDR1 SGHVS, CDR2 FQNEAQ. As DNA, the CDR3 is TGTGCCAGCAGCGCGTGGACTAGCGGGAGAGTGGAGCAGTACTTC. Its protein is CASSAWTSGRVEQYF.

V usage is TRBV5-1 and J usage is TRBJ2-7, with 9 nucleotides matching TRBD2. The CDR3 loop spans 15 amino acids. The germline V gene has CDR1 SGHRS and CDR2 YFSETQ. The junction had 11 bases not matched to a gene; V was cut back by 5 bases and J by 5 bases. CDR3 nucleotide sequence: TGCGCCAGCAGATTATCAGGGACTAGCAACGACGAGCAGTACTTC. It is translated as CASRLSGTSNDEQYF.

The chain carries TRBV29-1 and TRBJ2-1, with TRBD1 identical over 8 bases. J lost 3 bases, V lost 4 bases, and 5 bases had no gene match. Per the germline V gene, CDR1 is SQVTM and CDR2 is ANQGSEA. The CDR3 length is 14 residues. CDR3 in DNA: TGCAGCGTTGCCCAGGGGGCTCTCTACAATGAGCAGTTCTTC. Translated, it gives CSVAQGALYNEQFF.

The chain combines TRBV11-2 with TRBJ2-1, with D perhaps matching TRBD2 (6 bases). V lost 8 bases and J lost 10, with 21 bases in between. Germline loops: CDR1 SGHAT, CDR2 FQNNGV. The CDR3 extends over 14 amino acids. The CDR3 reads CASGALTSHMEQFF. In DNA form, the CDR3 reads TGTGCCAGCGGAGCTCTAACTAGCCACATGGAGCAGTTCTTC.

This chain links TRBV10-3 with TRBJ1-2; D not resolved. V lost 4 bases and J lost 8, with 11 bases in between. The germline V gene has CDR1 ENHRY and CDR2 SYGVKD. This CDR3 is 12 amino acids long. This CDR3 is CAISGTTSGYTF. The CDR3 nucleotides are TGTGCCATCAGTGGAACGACAAGCGGCTACACCTTC.

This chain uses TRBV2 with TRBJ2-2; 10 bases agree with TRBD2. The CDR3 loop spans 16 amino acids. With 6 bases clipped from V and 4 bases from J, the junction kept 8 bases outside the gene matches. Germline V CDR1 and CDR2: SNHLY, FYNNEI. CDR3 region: CASSRRPSGGTGELFF. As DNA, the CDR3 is TGTGCCAGCAGCAGGAGGCCTAGCGGGGGCACCGGGGAGCTGTTTTTT.

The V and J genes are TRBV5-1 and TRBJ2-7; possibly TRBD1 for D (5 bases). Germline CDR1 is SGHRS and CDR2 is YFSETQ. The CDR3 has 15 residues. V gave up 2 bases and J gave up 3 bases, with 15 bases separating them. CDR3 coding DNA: TGCGCCAGCAGCTTTGACAGATTAATAAACTACGAGCAGTACTTC. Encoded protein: CASSFDRLINYEQYF.

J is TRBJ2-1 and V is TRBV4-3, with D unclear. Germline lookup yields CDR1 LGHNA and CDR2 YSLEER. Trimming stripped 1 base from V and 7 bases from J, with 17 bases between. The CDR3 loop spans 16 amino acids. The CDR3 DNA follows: TGCGCCAGCAGCCAAGCCTTAGTAGCCTACACTAATGAGCAGTTCTTC. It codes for CASSQALVAYTNEQFF.

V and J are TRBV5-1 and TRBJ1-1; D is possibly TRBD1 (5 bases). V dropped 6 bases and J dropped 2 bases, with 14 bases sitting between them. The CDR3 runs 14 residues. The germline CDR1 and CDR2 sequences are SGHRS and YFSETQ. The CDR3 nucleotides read TGCGCCAGCACCCCGGGGGGGGTCAACACTGAAGCTTTCTTT. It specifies CASTPGGVNTEAFF.

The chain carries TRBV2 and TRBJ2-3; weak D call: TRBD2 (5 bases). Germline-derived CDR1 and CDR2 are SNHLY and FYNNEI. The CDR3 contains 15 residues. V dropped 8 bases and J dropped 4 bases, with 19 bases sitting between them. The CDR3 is CASWPPEGFADTQYF. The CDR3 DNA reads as TGTGCCAGCTGGCCCCCCGAGGGATTCGCAGATACGCAGTATTTT.

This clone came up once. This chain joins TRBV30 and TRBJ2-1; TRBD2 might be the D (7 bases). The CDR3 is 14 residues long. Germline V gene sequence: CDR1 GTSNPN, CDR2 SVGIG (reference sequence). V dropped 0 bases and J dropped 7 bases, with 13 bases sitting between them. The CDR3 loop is CAWSVGGRGNEQFF. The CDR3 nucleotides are TGTGCCTGGAGTGTTGGAGGGAGGGGGAATGAGCAGTTCTTC.

DNA for the CDR3: TGTGCCAGCAGCTTAGCTACGGGGAGCGGAAACACCATATATTTT. Encoded protein: CASSLATGSGNTIYF. This rearrangement joins TRBV7-9 to TRBJ1-3; D remains ambiguous. V lost 0 bases, J lost 4 bases, and 10 bases lay in between. The CDR3 extends over 15 amino acids. Germline V gives CDR1 SEHNR, CDR2 FQNEAQ (reference sequence).

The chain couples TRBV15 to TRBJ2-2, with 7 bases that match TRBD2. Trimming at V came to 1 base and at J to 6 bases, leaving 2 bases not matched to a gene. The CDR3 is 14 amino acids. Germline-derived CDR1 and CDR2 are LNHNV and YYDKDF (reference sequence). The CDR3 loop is CATSRGLAAGELFF. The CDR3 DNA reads TGTGCCACCAGCAGAGGCCTAGCGGCCGGGGAGCTGTTTTTT.

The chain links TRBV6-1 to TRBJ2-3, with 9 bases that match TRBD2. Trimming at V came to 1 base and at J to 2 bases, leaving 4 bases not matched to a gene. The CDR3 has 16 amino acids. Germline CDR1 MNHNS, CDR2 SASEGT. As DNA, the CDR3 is TGTGCCAGCAGTGAAGGAGCGGGAGGTTTCACAGATACGCAGTATTTT. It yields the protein CASSEGAGGFTDTQYF.

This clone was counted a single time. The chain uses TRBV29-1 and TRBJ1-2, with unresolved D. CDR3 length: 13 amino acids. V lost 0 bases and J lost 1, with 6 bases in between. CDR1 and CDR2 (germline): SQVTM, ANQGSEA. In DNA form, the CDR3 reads TGCAGCGTTGAAGATACATTTAACTATGGCTACACCTTC. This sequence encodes CSVEDTFNYGYTF.